The T cell receptor (beta chain) under discussion was sequenced for a study of T-cell reconstitution after alpha-beta-depleted transplantation in children. The TCRbeta library was prepared with unique molecular identifiers. TCRdb reanalysed the PCR reads using MiXCR and keeps one entry per CDR3 protein. The data hold 360,000 or so distinct CDR3 sequences, with over 20% observed a single time. The TCR comes from a human donor who donated a stem cell graft to a child with acute myeloid leukemia. This sample comprised PBMCs from the stem cell graft donor, obtained from the stem cell graft.

CDR3 sequence reads: CSVEVTSGYNEQFF. DNA of the CDR3: TGCAGCGTTGAGGTGACTAGCGGTTACAATGAGCAGTTCTTC. The V gene is TRBV29-1, the J gene TRBJ2-1, with TRBD2 matching over 9 bases. With V trimmed by 3 bases and J by 4 bases, 4 bases remained unmatched. The germline V gene encodes CDR1 SQVTM and CDR2 ANQGSEA. CDR3 length equals 14 residues.